The 16 T cell receptor beta chains below all came from one sample that was sequenced in a study of shared clonotypes between healthy human individuals (dated by TCRdb to the early 2020s). The library relied on the immunoSEQ multiplex PCR assay. Entries here come from immuneACCESS through TCRdb and include only in-frame sequences with V and J called. Some clones fail to appear in such tables; in the studies checked, an unresolved V gene covers under half of the shortfall, and the cause of the remainder is unknown. In this sample the table shows approximately 2,000,000 clones, 93% of which occur a single time. Around 1.7% of the sample is taken by the ten largest. CD8 naive samples were CD45RO-negative cells positively selected for CCR7, giving a CD45RA+CCR7+ population that excluded TemRA cells. The sample consisted of naive CD8+ T cells from PBMCs. The cell subset or site label, as the study defines it: CD45RA+CCR7+. All receptors derive from a man between 18 and 29 years old in good health. Some clones in this sample may be carry-over from other donors' samples.

This clone occurred once. The chain couples TRBV7-9 to TRBJ1-4, with a weak D call TRBD1 (5 bases). Per the germline V gene, CDR1 is SEHNR and CDR2 is FQNEAQ (reference sequence). The CDR3 totals 14 residues. V was shortened by 2 bases and J by 5 bases, with 9 bases between the two germline ends. DNA for the CDR3: TGTGCCAGCAGCTTACCGGGACCCAATGAAAAACTGTTTTTT. It is translated as CASSLPGPNEKLFF.

The rearrangement joins TRBV6-1 to TRBJ1-4, with D hard to call. The length of the CDR3 is 15 residues. Germline CDR1 reads MNHNS; CDR2 reads SASEGT. The V and J ends lost 6 bases and 4 bases respectively, with 15 bases between them. The CDR3 DNA sequence: TGTGCCAGCAGCGCCTACCCCACAGATAATGAAAAACTGTTTTTT. Amino acids: CASSAYPTDNEKLFF.

On this clone: Other nucleotide sequences in the sample specify the same CDR3. V usage is TRBV28 and J usage is TRBJ1-5; D is unclear. CDR3 length: 15 residues. Germline assignment: CDR1 MDHEN and CDR2 SYDVKM. V was trimmed by 3 bases and J by 0 bases, leaving 9 bases between them. The CDR3 coding sequence is TGTGCCAGCAGTTTGAGACCCTATAGCAATCAGCCCCAGCATTTT. Protein product: CASSLRPYSNQPQHF.

About this clone itself: The sample has other DNA sequences that encode this CDR3 too. The rearrangement joins TRBV7-9 to TRBJ2-7; 8 positions agree with TRBD1. V lost 4 bases to trimming and J lost 3 bases; unmatched junction nucleotides: 5. Germline V CDR1 and CDR2: SEHNR, FQNEAQ (reference sequence). The CDR3 loop spans 14 amino acids. The CDR3 DNA sequence: TGTGCCAGCAGCTCGGGAACAGGGGGCTACGAGCAGTACTTC. Protein: CASSSGTGGYEQYF.

The chain is built from TRBV27 and TRBJ2-1; D gene ambiguous. V was trimmed by 0 bases and J by 6 bases, leaving 9 bases between them. Germline CDR1 and CDR2: MNHEY and SMNVEV (reference sequence). The CDR3 has 14 residues. CDR3 DNA sequence: TGTGCCAGCAGTTTATCACTACTCCCCAATGAGCAGTTCTTC. Protein: CASSLSLLPNEQFF.

This clone was picked up one time. CDR3: CASADWDSGSEQFF. In nucleotides, the CDR3 is TGTGCCAGCGCGGACTGGGACTCAGGGAGTGAGCAGTTCTTC. The chain recombines TRBV6-5 with TRBJ2-1; a weak D match, TRBD2 (6 bases). This CDR3 spans 14 amino acids. V was pared by 8 bases and J by 9 bases, with 20 bases between. The germline CDR1 and CDR2 sequences are MNHEY and SVGAGI.

The chain links TRBV7-9 to TRBJ2-1; D is unresolved. This CDR3 is 17 amino acids long. V gave up 2 bases and J gave up 3 bases, with 17 bases separating them. Germline assignment: CDR1 SEHNR and CDR2 FQNEAQ (reference sequence). The CDR3 bases are TGTGCCAGCAGCTTAAAGGTGGCGAACCCGTACTACAATGAGCAGTTCTTC. Residues: CASSLKVANPYYNEQFF.

This rearrangement joins TRBV4-2 to TRBJ2-7; 12 bases align to TRBD2. The CDR3 is 14 amino acids. The V and J ends lost 4 bases and 4 bases, in that order; junction bases with no gene match: 2. The germline V gene encodes CDR1 LGHNA and CDR2 YNFKEQ. CDR3 DNA: TGTGCCAGCAGCCCTAGCGGGAGGGAGTACGAGCAGTACTTC. This translates into CASSPSGREYEQYF.

V and J are TRBV19 and TRBJ1-3; no definite D call. V lost 11 bases and J lost 3, with 14 bases in between. The germline V gene has CDR1 LNHDA and CDR2 SQIVND (reference sequence). The CDR3 is 13 residues long. The CDR3 nucleotides read TGTGCCGTGCATGAGGTATTTGGAAACACCATATATTTT. Translated: CAVHEVFGNTIYF.

This clone was observed once. The chain joins TRBV4-1 to TRBJ1-3, with D hard to call. Trimming left V 0 bases short and J 5 bases short, with 14 bases between. CDR1 MGHRA and CDR2 YSYEKL come from the germline V gene. This CDR3 contains 16 residues. CDR3 coding DNA: TGCGCCAGCAGCCAAGATTCCGGCATATATAGAAACACCATATATTTT. Protein sequence: CASSQDSGIYRNTIYF.

The chain carries TRBV7-2 and TRBJ1-1; tentatively, D is TRBD1 (5 bases). Germline V gene sequence: CDR1 SGHTA, CDR2 FQGNSA. V lost 5 bases and J lost 1, with 17 bases in between. This CDR3 region has 16 residues. The CDR3 sequence is CASSIGIRGSNTEAFF. In DNA form, the CDR3 reads TGTGCCAGCAGCATCGGTATCCGGGGCTCGAACACTGAAGCTTTCTTT.

The CDR3 reads CASRGGTGVEQYF. CDR3 sequence (DNA): TGTGCCAGCAGGGGTGGGACAGGGGTTGAGCAGTACTTC. V usage is TRBV6-5 and J usage is TRBJ2-7; 10 nucleotides align to TRBD1. This CDR3 comprises 13 residues. J gave up 7 bases and V 6 bases, and 6 bases lay outside the gene matches. Germline-derived CDR1 and CDR2 are MNHEY and SVGAGI.

This clone was counted between two and nine times. The genes are TRBV29-1 and TRBJ1-1, with D tentatively TRBD1 (5 bases). Germline-derived CDR1 and CDR2 are SQVTM and ANQGSEA. The V gene lost 0 bases and the J gene lost 2 bases, with 10 bases spanning the gap. The CDR3 covers 14 residues. CDR3 amino acids: CSVEDLTENTEAFF. The DNA of the CDR3 is TGCAGCGTTGAAGATCTGACAGAAAACACTGAAGCTTTCTTT.

The count of this clone is one. The CDR3 reads CSASGVGTDTQYF. The CDR3 bases are TGCAGCGCGAGCGGGGTTGGCACAGATACGCAGTATTTT. The rearrangement links TRBV29-1 to TRBJ2-3; 7 bases are shared with TRBD2. With V trimmed by 7 bases and J by 1 base, 5 bases remained unmatched. The CDR3 loop spans 13 amino acids. Germline CDR1 reads SQVTM; CDR2 reads ANQGSEA.

The rearrangement uses TRBV7-6 and TRBJ2-2; D not certain. Germline values: CDR1 SGHVS, CDR2 FNYEAQ. The V and J ends lost 1 base and 11 bases respectively, with 5 bases between them. The length of the CDR3 is 11 residues. CDR3 sequence: CASSLGAELFF. The CDR3 DNA reads as TGTGCCAGCAGCTTAGGGGCCGAGCTGTTTTTT.

The V call is TRBV4-1, the J call TRBJ2-1, with D possibly TRBD2 on 5 matching bases. This CDR3 has 14 residues. V was cut by 4 bases and J by 7 bases, with 14 bases left in between. Germline loops: CDR1 MGHRA, CDR2 YSYEKL. The CDR3 here is CASSPIGLVNEQFF. CDR3 sequence (DNA): TGCGCCAGCAGCCCCATCGGACTTGTTAATGAGCAGTTCTTC.